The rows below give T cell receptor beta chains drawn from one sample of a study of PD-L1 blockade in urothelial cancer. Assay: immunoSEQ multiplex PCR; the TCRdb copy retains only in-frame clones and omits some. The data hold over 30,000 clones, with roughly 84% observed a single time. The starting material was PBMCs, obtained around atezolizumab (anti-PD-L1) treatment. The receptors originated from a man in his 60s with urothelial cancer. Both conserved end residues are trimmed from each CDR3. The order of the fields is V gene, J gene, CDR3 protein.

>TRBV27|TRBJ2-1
ASSLRGNEQF
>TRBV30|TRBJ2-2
AWSPGLPGTGELF
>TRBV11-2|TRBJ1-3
ASSPWGGEMDTIY
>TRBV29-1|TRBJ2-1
SVEDLDRDENEQF
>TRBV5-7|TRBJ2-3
ASSWRWLEGTDTQY
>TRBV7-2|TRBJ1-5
ASSLDTRSQPQH
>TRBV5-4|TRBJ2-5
ASSLQQGAETQY
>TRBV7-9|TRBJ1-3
ASSLDRGLKRNTIY
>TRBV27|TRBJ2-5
ASSIDRGKTQY
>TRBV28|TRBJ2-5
ASSKSGSRETQY
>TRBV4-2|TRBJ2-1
ASSQSGTSGIDEQF
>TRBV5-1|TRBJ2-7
ASSSTGTDSYEQY
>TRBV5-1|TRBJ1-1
ASSLQTENTEAF
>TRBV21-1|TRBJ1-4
ASSKEDSLNEKLF
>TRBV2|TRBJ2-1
ASLRGISSYNEQF
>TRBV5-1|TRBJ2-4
ASSLIGGNIQY